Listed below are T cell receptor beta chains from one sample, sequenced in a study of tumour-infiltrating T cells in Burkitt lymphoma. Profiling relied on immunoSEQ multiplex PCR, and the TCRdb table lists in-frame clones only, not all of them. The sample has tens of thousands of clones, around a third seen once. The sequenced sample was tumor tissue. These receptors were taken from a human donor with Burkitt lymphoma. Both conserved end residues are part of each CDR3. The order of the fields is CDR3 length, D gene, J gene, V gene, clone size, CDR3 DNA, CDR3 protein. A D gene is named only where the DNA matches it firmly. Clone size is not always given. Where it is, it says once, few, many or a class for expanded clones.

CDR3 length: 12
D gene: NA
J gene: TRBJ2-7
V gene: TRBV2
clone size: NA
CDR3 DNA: TGTGCCAGCAGTCGGCAAGCCTACGAGCAGTACTTC
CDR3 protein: CASSRQAYEQYF

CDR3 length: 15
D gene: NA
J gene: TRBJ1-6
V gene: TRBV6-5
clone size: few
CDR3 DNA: TGTGCCAGCAGGGACCCTCGCTCCTATAATTCACCCCTCCACTTT
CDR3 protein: CASRDPRSYNSPLHF

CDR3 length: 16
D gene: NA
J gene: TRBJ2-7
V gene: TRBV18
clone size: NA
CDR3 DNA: TGTGCCAGCTCACCACCTAACCAGGGATTATCCTACGAGCAGTACTTC
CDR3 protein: CASSPPNQGLSYEQYF

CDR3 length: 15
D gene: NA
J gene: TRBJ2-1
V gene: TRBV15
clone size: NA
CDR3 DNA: TGTGCCACCAGCTTAACAGGGAGCTCCTACAATGAGCAGTTCTTC
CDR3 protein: CATSLTGSSYNEQFF

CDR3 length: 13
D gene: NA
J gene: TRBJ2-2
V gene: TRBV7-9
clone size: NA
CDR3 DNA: TGTGCCAGCAGCTTAGATGGCACCGGGGAGCTGTTTTTT
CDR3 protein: CASSLDGTGELFF

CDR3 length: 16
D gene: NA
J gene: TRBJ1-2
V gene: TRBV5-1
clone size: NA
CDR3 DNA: TGCGCCAGCAGCTTGAGTGGCAGGGATCGGGCGCGGGGCTACACCTTC
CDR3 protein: CASSLSGRDRARGYTF

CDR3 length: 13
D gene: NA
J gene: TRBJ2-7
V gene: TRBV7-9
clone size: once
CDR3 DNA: TGTGCCAGCAGCCTACGACAGTCCTACGAGCAGTACTTC
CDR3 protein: CASSLRQSYEQYF

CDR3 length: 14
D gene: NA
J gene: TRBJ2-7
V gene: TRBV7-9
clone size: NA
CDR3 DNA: TGTGCCAGCAGCCTGGGACCGTCATCCTACGAGCAGTACTTC
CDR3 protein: CASSLGPSSYEQYF

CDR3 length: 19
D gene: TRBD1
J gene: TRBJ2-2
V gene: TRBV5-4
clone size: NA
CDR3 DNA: TGTGCCAGCAGCTTTGGGGGACAGTTACAACTTTTTGGCACCGGGGAGCTGTTTTTT
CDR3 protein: CASSFGGQLQLFGTGELFF

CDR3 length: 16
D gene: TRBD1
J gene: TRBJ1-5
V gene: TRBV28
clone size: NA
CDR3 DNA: TGTGCCAGCAGCCCATCCGGGACAGGCCTTAATCAGCCCCAGCATTTT
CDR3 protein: CASSPSGTGLNQPQHF

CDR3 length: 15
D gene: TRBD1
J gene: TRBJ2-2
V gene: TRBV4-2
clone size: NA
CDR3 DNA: TGTGCCAGCAGCCAAGCGGGACAGGGCGGTGGGGAGCTGTTTTTT
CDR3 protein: CASSQAGQGGGELFF

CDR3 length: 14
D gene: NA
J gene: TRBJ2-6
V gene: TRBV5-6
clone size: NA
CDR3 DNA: TGTGCCAGCAGCTTGCTAGCTGGGGCCAACGTCCTGACTTTC
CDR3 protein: CASSLLAGANVLTF

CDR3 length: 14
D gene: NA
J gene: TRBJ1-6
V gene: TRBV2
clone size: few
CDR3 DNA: TGTGCCAGCAGTGAAGCGCCGGCGGTAGCGCCCCTCCACTTT
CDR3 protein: CASSEAPAVAPLHF

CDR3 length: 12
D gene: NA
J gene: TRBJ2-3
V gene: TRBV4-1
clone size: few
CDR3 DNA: TGCGCCAGCAGCCAAGATCGCGATACGCAGTATTTT
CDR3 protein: CASSQDRDTQYF

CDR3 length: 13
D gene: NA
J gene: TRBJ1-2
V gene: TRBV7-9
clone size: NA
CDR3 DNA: TGTGCCAGCAGCTGGGGGGGCAACTATGGCTACACCTTC
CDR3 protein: CASSWGGNYGYTF

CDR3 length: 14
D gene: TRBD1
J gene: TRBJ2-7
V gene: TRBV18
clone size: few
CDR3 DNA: TGTGCCAGCTCACCGACAGGGGGAAGGTACGAGCAGTACTTC
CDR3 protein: CASSPTGGRYEQYF

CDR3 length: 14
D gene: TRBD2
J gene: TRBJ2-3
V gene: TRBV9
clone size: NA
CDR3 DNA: TGTGCCAGCAGCACCAGCGGGGCCTCAGATACGCAGTATTTT
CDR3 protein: CASSTSGASDTQYF

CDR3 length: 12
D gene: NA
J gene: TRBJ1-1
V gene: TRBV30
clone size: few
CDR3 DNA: TGTGCCTGGAGTGGGGATAACACTGAAGCTTTCTTT
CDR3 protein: CAWSGDNTEAFF

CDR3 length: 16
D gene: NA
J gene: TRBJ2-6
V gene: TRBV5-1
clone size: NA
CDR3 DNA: TGCGCCAGCAGCTTTAGCGCCGTGCCTGGGGCCAACGTCCTGACTTTC
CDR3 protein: CASSFSAVPGANVLTF

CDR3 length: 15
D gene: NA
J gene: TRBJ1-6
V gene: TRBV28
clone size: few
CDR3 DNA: TGTGCCAGCAGTTTCGGAGTCTCCTATAATTCACCCCTCCACTTT
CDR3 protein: CASSFGVSYNSPLHF

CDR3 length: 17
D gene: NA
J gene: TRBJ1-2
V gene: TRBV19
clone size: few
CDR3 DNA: TGTGCCAGTAGATCTTCGCCTCCGGACAGATCAACGTATGGCTACACCTTC
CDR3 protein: CASRSSPPDRSTYGYTF

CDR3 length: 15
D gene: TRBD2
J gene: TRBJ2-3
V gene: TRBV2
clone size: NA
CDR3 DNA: TGTGCCAGCCTCCTTTTGCGGGGGGGCACAGATACGCAGTATTTT
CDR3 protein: CASLLLRGGTDTQYF